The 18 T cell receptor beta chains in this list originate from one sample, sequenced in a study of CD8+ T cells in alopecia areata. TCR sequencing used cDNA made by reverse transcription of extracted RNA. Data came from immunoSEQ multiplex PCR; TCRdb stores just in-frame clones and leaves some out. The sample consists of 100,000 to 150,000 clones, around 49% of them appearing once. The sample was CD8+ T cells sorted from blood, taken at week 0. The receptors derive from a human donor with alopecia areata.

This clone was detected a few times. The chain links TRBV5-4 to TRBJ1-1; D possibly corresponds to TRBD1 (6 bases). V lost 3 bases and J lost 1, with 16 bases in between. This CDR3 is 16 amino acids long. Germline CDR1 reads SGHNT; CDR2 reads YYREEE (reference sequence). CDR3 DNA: TGTGCCAGCAGCTCCGGCCCCGGGACAACGAACACTGAAGCTTTCTTT. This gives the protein CASSSGPGTTNTEAFF.

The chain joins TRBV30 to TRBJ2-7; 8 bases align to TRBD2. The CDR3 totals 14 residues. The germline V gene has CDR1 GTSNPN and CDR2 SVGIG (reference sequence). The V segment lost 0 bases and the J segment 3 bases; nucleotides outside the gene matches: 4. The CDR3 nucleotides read TGTGCCTGGAGTGTGGCGGGGGGAGACTACGAGCAGTACTTC. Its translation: CAWSVAGGDYEQYF.

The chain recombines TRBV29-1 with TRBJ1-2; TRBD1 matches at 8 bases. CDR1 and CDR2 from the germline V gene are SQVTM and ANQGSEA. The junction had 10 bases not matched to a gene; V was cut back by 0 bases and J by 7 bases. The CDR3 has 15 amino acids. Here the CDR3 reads CSVEDYGQGAGGYTF. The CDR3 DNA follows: TGCAGCGTTGAAGATTACGGGCAGGGGGCCGGTGGCTACACCTTC.

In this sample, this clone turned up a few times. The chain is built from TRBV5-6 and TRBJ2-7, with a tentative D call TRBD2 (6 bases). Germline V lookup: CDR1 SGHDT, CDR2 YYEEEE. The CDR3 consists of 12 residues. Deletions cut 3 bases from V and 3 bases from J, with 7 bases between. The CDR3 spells CASSSGDYEQYF. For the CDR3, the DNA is TGTGCCAGCAGCTCGGGGGACTACGAGCAGTACTTC.

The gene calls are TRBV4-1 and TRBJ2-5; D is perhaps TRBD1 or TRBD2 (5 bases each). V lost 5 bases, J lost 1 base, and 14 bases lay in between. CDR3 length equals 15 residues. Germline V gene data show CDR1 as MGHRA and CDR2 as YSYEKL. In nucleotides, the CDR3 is TGCGCCAGCAGCGCCCGGGACCACTCCCAAGAGACCCAGTACTTC. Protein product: CASSARDHSQETQYF.

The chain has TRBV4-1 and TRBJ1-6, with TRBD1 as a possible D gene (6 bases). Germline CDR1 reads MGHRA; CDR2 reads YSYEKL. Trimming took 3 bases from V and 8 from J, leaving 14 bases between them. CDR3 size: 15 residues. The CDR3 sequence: CASSQLPGAHSPLHF. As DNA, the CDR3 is TGCGCCAGCAGCCAGCTTCCGGGGGCACATTCACCCCTCCACTTT.

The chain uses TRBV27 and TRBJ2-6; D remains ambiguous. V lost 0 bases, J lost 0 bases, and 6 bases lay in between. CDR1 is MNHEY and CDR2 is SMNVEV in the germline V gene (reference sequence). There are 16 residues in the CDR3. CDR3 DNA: TGTGCCAGCAGTTTATCGCCGGGCTCTGGGGCCAACGTCCTGACTTTC. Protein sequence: CASSLSPGSGANVLTF.

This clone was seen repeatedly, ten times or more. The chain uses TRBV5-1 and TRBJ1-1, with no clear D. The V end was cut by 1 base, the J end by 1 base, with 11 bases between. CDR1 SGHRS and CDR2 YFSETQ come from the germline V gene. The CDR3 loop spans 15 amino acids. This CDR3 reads CASSLTRDANTEAFF. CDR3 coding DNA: TGCGCCAGCAGCTTGACGAGAGATGCGAACACTGAAGCTTTCTTT.

CDR3 bases: TGTGCCAGTAGTCTCCGACAGGTTCTCTACAATGAGCAGTTCTTC. Its protein is CASSLRQVLYNEQFF. The rearrangement joins TRBV19 to TRBJ2-1, with a tentative D call TRBD1 (6 bases). CDR3 length equals 15 residues. Germline CDR1 and CDR2: LNHDA and SQIVND (reference sequence). Trimming removed 5 bases at V and 3 bases at J, with 14 bases between.

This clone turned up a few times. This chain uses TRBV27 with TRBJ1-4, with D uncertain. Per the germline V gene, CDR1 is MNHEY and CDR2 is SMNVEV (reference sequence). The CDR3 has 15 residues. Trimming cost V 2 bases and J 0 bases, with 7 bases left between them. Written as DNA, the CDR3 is TGTGCCAGCAGTTTACAGTCACCAACTAATGAAAAACTGTTTTTT. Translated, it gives CASSLQSPTNEKLFF.

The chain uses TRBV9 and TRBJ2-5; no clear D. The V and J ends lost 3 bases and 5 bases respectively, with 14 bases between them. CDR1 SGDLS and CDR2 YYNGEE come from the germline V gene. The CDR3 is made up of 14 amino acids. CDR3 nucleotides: TGTGCCAGCAGCGGGAGACTGGAACCGGAGACCCAGTACTTC. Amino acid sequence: CASSGRLEPETQYF. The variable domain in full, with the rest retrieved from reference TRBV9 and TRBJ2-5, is DSGVTQTPKHLITATGQRVTLRCSPRSGDLSVYWYQQSLDQGLQFLIQYYNGEERAKGNILERFSAQQFPDLHSELNLSSLELGDSALYFCASSGRLEPETQYFGPGTRLLVL.

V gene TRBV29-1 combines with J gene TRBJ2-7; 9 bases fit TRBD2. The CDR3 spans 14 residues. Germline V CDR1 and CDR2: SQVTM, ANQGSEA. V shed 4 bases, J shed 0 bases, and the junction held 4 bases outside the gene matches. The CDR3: CSVALSGSSYEQYF. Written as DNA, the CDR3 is TGCAGCGTTGCCCTTAGCGGGAGCTCCTACGAGCAGTACTTC.

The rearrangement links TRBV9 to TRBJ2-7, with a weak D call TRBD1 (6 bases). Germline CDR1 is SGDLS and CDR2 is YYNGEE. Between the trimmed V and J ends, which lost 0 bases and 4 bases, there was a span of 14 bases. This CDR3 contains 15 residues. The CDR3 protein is CASSVGGQGAYEQYF. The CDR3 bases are TGTGCCAGCAGCGTAGGGGGGCAGGGTGCGTACGAGCAGTACTTC.

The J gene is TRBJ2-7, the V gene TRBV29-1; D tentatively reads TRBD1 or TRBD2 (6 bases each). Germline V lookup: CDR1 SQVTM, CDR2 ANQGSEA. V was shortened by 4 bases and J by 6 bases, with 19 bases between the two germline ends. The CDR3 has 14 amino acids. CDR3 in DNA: TGCAGCGTTGTCGGTTGGGGGGCGCGAAGCGAGCAGTACTTC. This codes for CSVVGWGARSEQYF.

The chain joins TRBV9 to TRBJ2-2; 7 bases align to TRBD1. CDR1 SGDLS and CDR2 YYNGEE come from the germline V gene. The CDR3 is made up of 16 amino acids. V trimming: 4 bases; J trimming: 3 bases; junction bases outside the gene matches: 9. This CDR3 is CASSISRDRDTGELFF. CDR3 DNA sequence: TGTGCCAGCAGCATATCCCGGGACAGAGACACCGGGGAGCTGTTTTTT.

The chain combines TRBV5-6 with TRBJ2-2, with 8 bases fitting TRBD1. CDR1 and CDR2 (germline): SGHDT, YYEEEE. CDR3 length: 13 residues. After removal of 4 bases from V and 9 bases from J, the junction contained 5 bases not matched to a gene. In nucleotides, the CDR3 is TGTGCCAGCAGCCCGCAGGGGGCGCGGGAGCTGTTTTTT. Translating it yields CASSPQGARELFF. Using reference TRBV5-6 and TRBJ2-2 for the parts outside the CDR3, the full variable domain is DAGVTQSPTHLIKTRGQQVTLRCSPKSGHDTVSWYQQALGQGPQFIFQYYEEEERQRGNFPDRFSGHQFPNYSSELNVNALLLGDSALYLCASSPQGARELFFGEGSRLTVL.

CDR3 loop: CASSPSDGELFF. Here the CDR3 DNA reads TGTGCCAGCTCACCGAGCGACGGGGAGCTGTTTTTT. This chain connects TRBV18 to TRBJ2-2; D ambiguous. Germline V gives CDR1 KGHSH, CDR2 LQKENI. V lost 3 bases and J lost 7, with 6 bases in between. CDR3 length: 12 amino acids.

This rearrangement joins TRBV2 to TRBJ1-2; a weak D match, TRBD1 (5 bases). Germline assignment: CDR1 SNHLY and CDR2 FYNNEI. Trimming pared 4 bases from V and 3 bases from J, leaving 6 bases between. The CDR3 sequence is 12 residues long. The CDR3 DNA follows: TGTGCCAGCAGTGGGGGGGACTATGGCTACACCTTC. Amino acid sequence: CASSGGDYGYTF.